This T cell receptor beta chain is drawn from a study of T cell responses to AZD1222 COVID-19 vaccine. General study points: Just five to seven people given AZD1222 tested seropositive at baseline. In the spike-specific TCR repertoire, nearly half reportedly target unmutated variant regions. The donor group comprised mostly white British people and more females; the analysis possibly underestimated clonal diversity.

TCRdb's copy holds only in-frame clones and misses some; the assay was immunoSEQ multiplex PCR. The sample yields about 77,000 clones, under 95% seen once. A word on this clone: Its cognate antigen is unknown.

The CDR3 is made up of 14 amino acids. The germline CDR1 and CDR2 sequences are SGHDT and YYEEEE. Trimming removed 6 bases at V and 13 bases at J, with 25 bases between. This sequence originates from an adult who received the AZD1222 COVID-19 vaccine. Specimen: peripheral blood, collected 28 days after the second AZD1222 dose. V usage is TRBV5-6 and J usage is TRBJ1-1, with a tentative D call TRBD1 (5 bases). CDR3 nucleotides: TGTGCCAGCAAGTATAATTGGGGGTCCCGGGTCGATTTCTTT. Residues: CASKYNWGSRVDFF.